The next 19 T cell receptor beta chains were all read from a single sample in a study of T-cell memory formation after mild COVID-19 (dated by TCRdb to about 2021). Library preparation employed 5' RACE. This sample was sequenced with an Illumina NovaSeq 6000. TCRdb reprocessing: public reads trimmed at Q25 with fastp, clones called with MiXCR, in-frame beta chains kept. Rows with one shared CDR3 protein collapse into an entry with the most common genes and DNA. This sample lists approximately 290,000 distinct CDR3 sequences; 8% to 9% were detected once. The ten most abundant clones make up about 22% of the sample. Sequencing used PBMCs or a T cell subset sorted from them (not recorded which). Source of these receptors: a man between 18 and 29 years old who had mild COVID-19 (a few samples of this study predate the infection). The sample titles of this study are shuffled in the database, so cell type and time point are left out; the donor was told from shared clones.

J is TRBJ2-6 and V is TRBV14, with D possibly TRBD1 on 5 matching bases. The V and J ends lost 1 base and 2 bases respectively, with 18 bases between them. The length of the CDR3 is 19 residues. Germline V CDR1 and CDR2: SGHDN, FVKESK. This CDR3 is CASSQGYFRAATGANVLTF. Here the CDR3 DNA reads TGTGCCAGCAGCCAAGGCTATTTCAGGGCTGCAACTGGGGCCAACGTCCTGACTTTC.

The chain employs TRBV4-1 and TRBJ2-7; possible D gene TRBD2, 6 bases. The length of the CDR3 is 14 residues. CDR1 and CDR2 from the germline V gene are MGHRA and YSYEKL. Trimming took off 0 bases at V and 5 bases at J, with 11 bases between the two ends. CDR3 coding DNA: TGCGCCAGCAGCCAAGATTGGGCTAGCGACGAGCAGTACGTC. Translating it yields CASSQDWASDEQYV.

V and J are TRBV12-3 or TRBV12-4 and TRBJ2-3; D not certain. This CDR3 is built from 12 residues. V was cut by 6 bases and J by 8 bases, with 12 bases left in between. Here the CDR3 DNA reads TGTGCCAGCAGCCTAGGCTACGGTACGCAGTATTTT. Amino acid sequence: CASSLGYGTQYF.

The chain employs TRBV3-1 and TRBJ2-7; either TRBD1 or TRBD2 may supply D (6 bases each). V lost 2 bases and J 6 bases, leaving 17 bases between the germline ends. In germline, CDR1 is LGHDT, CDR2 YNNKEL (reference sequence). The CDR3 is 15 residues long. CDR3 sequence reads: CASSQLGGSSGEQYF. CDR3 sequence (DNA): TGTGCCAGCAGCCAACTGGGGGGCTCATCGGGCGAGCAGTACTTC.

This clonotype has just a few counts. Here the CDR3 DNA reads TGTGCCAGCAGTCCCACAGGGATCTATGGCTACACCTTC. This sequence encodes CASSPTGIYGYTF. The V call is TRBV6-6, the J call TRBJ1-2; D perhaps matches TRBD1 (6 bases). V shed 5 bases and J shed 4 bases, with 11 bases lying between them. Looked up from germline, CDR1 is MNHNY and CDR2 is SVGAGI (reference sequence). This CDR3 has 13 residues.

This clonotype was detected only a few times. The chain links TRBV5-6 to TRBJ2-7; weak D call: TRBD2 (6 bases). Germline assignment: CDR1 SGHDT and CDR2 YYEEEE. The CDR3 extends over 15 amino acids. The V gene lost 0 bases and the J gene lost 4 bases, with 14 bases spanning the gap. DNA of the CDR3: TGTGCCAGCAGCTTGGGCGGGGCGCGAGTTTACGAGCAGTACGTC. As protein: CASSLGGARVYEQYV.

This clonotype was detected ten times or more. This chain joins TRBV19 and TRBJ1-1; 7 positions agree with TRBD1. The V gene's germline CDR1 is LNHDA and CDR2 SQIVND (reference sequence). The CDR3 is 16 residues long. The V and J ends lost 5 bases and 3 bases, in that order; junction bases with no gene match: 12. DNA for the CDR3: TGTGCCAGTAGTCCTCCCCAGACAGGGTTGGACACTGAAGCTTTCTTT. This encodes CASSPPQTGLDTEAFF.

This clonotype has just a few counts. J is TRBJ2-4 and V is TRBV5-1, with no clear D. Germline V gene lookup returns CDR1 SGHRS and CDR2 YFSETQ. V was shortened by 0 bases and J by 0 bases, with 1 base between the two germline ends. CDR3 length: 13 residues. The DNA of the CDR3 is TGCGCCAGCAGCTTGGAAGCCAAAAACATTCAGTACTTC. Protein sequence: CASSLEAKNIQYF. Drawing the rest from reference TRBV5-1 and TRBJ2-4, the complete variable domain is KAGVTQTPRYLIKTRGQQVTLSCSPISGHRSVSWYQQTPGQGLQFLFEYFSETQRNKGNFPGRFSGRQFSNSRSEMNVSTLELGDSALYLCASSLEAKNIQYFGAGTRLSVL.

This rearrangement joins TRBV27 to TRBJ1-5; D not certain. The CDR3 extends over 13 amino acids. V was trimmed by 0 bases and J by 9 bases, leaving 9 bases between them. Germline CDR1 MNHEY, CDR2 SMNVEV (reference sequence). For the CDR3, the DNA is TGTGCCAGCAGTTTATCGGGCCGGACGCCCCAGCATTTT. Encoded protein: CASSLSGRTPQHF.

This clonotype was seen ten or more times. V gene TRBV20-1 combines with J gene TRBJ2-5, with 10 nucleotides matching TRBD2. The CDR3 consists of 15 residues. Trimming at V came to 6 bases and at J to 1 base, leaving 8 bases not matched to a gene. Germline V CDR1 and CDR2: DFQATT, SNEGSKA (reference sequence). The CDR3: CSALSGGTFQETQYF. Written as DNA, the CDR3 is TGCAGTGCCCTTAGCGGGGGGACCTTCCAAGAGACCCAGTACTTC.

The chain is built from TRBV6-5 and TRBJ2-3, with TRBD2 identical over 8 bases. V shed 3 bases and J 3 bases; nucleotides not matched to a gene: 2. Germline-derived CDR1 and CDR2 are MNHEY and SVGAGI. The CDR3 length is 14 residues. CDR3 sequence: CASSYAGGTDTQYF. The CDR3 nucleotides are TGTGCCAGCAGTTATGCGGGGGGAACAGATACGCAGTATTTT.

The rearrangement links TRBV7-2 to TRBJ2-7, with 10 bases fitting TRBD2. The germline V gene encodes CDR1 SGHTA and CDR2 FQGNSA. The length of the CDR3 is 17 residues. V lost 5 bases and J lost 1; bases outside the gene matches: 11. The CDR3 loop is CASSPLAGEDRSYEQYF. The CDR3 nucleotides read TGTGCCAGCAGCCCTCTAGCGGGGGAGGACCGTTCCTACGAGCAGTACTTC.

This clonotype has a handful of counts. The chain links TRBV28 to TRBJ1-5, with a weak D call TRBD1 (6 bases). Germline V gene sequence: CDR1 MDHEN, CDR2 SYDVKM. The CDR3 is made up of 14 amino acids. Between the trimmed V and J ends, which lost 7 bases and 2 bases, there was a span of 12 bases. The CDR3 DNA reads TGTGCCAGCACGGGGGGCGTAGGCAATCAGCCCCAGCATTTT. The encoded protein is CASTGGVGNQPQHF.

This clonotype was counted many times. V gene TRBV20-1 combines with J gene TRBJ2-7; TRBD1 aligns across 10 bases. The CDR3 extends over 14 amino acids. Per germline, CDR1 DFQATT and CDR2 SNEGSKA (reference sequence). V lost 4 bases to trimming and J lost 2 bases; unmatched junction nucleotides: 5. The CDR3 loop is CSANPGTGAYEQYF. In DNA, the CDR3 is TGCAGTGCTAACCCCGGGACAGGGGCCTACGAGCAGTACTTC.

The chain employs TRBV7-9 and TRBJ1-1, with a possible D match to TRBD1 (6 bases). Germline-derived CDR1 and CDR2 are SEHNR and FQNEAQ (reference sequence). The CDR3 is made up of 15 amino acids. Trimming removed 5 bases from V and 7 bases from J, with 20 bases in between. In DNA form, the CDR3 reads TGTGCCAGCAGCGGACGGGACACCCGGGGAGGTGAAGCTTTCTTT. Protein sequence: CASSGRDTRGGEAFF.

This clonotype was observed at least ten times. The chain carries TRBV5-1 and TRBJ2-7; TRBD1 is a possible D gene (5 bases). V lost 5 bases, J lost 2 bases, and 14 bases lay in between. Per the germline V gene, CDR1 is SGHRS and CDR2 is YFSETQ. This CDR3 has 14 amino acids. CDR3 DNA: TGCGCCAGCAGACACCCGCCGACAGCCTACGAGCAGTACTTC. This codes for CASRHPPTAYEQYF.

This clonotype occurred a few times. The V and J genes are TRBV7-9 and TRBJ2-7; 7 bases fit TRBD2. Germline V gives CDR1 SEHNR, CDR2 FQNEAQ (reference sequence). The CDR3 consists of 16 residues. After removal of 3 bases from V and 0 bases from J, the junction contained 8 bases not matched to a gene. The CDR3 DNA sequence: TGTGCCAGCAGCTTCCTTCCCCGGGGGGACTCCTACGAGCAGTACGTC. It codes for CASSFLPRGDSYEQYV.

This clonotype was seen at least ten times. This chain links TRBV24-1 with TRBJ2-3; no clear D. The CDR3 is 12 amino acids. The germline V and J ends were trimmed by 1 base and 11 bases, with 9 bases remaining between them. The germline CDR1 and CDR2 sequences are KGHDR and SFDVKD. This chain's CDR3 is CATSDFGLWQYF. In DNA form, the CDR3 reads TGTGCCACCAGTGATTTCGGCCTTTGGCAGTATTTT.

The gene calls are TRBV12-3 or TRBV12-4 and TRBJ1-2; 7 nucleotides match TRBD1. The V and J ends lost 5 bases and 2 bases, in that order; junction bases with no gene match: 11. The CDR3 has 16 amino acids. CDR3 in amino acids: CASSRSNRQGNYGYTF. CDR3 nucleotides: TGTGCCAGCAGTAGATCCAACCGACAGGGAAACTATGGCTACACCTTC.